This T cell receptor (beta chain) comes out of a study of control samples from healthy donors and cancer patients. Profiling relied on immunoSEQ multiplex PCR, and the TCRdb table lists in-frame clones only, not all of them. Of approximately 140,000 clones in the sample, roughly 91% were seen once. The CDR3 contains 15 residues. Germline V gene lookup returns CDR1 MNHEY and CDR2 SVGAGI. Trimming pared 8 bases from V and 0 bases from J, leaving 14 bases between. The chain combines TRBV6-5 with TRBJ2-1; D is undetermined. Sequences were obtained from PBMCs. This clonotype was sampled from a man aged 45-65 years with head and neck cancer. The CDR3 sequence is CASREESSSYNEQFF. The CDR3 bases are TGTGCCAGCCGCGAGGAGTCGAGCTCCTACAATGAGCAGTTCTTC.